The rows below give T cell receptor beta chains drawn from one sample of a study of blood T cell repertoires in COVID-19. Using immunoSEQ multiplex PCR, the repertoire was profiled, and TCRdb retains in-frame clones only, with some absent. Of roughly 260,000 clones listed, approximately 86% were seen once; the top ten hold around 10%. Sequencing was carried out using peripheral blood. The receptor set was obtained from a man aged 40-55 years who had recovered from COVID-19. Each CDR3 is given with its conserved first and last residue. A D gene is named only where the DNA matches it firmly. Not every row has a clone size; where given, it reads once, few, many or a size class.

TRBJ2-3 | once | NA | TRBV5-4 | TGTGCCAGCAGCCCGCCAAGCGCGAATACGCAGTATTTT | CASSPPSANTQYF
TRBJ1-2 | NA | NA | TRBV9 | TGTGCCAGCAGCGTAGTCGGGGTTTTCTACACCTTC | CASSVVGVFYTF
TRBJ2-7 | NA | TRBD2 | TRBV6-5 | TGTGCCAGCAGTTATCGGTGGACTAGCGGGAGCTACGAGCAGTACTTC | CASSYRWTSGSYEQYF
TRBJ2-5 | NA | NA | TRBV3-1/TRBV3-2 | TGTGCCAGCAGCCTGATAGATGAGACCCAGTACTTC | CASSLIDETQYF
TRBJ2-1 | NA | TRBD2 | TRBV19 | TGTGCCAGTAGCCCGGGACTAGCGGCCGCCAATGAGCAGTTCTTC | CASSPGLAAANEQFF
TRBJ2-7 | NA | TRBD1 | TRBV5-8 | TGTGCCAGCAGCTTGCGGGACAGGGGGCATAGTGGGCAGTACTTC | CASSLRDRGHSGQYF
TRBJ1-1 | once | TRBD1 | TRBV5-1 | TGCGCCAGCAGCAGGGAACAGGGGACTGAAGCTTTCTTT | CASSREQGTEAFF
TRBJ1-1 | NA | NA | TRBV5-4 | TGTGCCAGCAGCCTGGGGCCCCTGAACACTGAAGCTTTCTTT | CASSLGPLNTEAFF
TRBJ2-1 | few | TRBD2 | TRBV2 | TGTGCCAGCAGTGAAATGGCGGGAGTCGGCAATGAGCAGTTCTTC | CASSEMAGVGNEQFF
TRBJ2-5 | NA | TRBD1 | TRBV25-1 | TGTGCCAGCACCGGCTCGGGACAGGGGTTCGGAGAGACCCAGTACTTC | CASTGSGQGFGETQYF
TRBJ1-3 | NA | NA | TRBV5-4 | TGTGCCAGCAGCCCCGGATCGGGGGTCTCTGGAAACACCATATATTTT | CASSPGSGVSGNTIYF
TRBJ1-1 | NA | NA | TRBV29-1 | TGCAGCGTTGAACAGGGTATAAACACTGAAGCTTTCTTT | CSVEQGINTEAFF
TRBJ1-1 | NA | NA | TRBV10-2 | TGCGCCAGCAGTGAGTCCGGGGATGACACTGAAGCTTTCTTT | CASSESGDDTEAFF
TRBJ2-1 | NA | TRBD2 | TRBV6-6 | TGTGCCAGCAGTTTTAGCGGGATGCAGGAGCAGTTCTTC | CASSFSGMQEQFF
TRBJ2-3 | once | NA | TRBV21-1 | TGTGCCAGCCGGGACAACCTCACAGATACGCAGTATTTT | CASRDNLTDTQYF
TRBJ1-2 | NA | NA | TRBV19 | TGTGCCAGTTTCACGGACTATGGCTACACCTTC | CASFTDYGYTF
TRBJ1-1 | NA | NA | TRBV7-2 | TGTGCCAGCAGCTTAGGGGGTAGGGGGACTGAAGCTTTCTTT | CASSLGGRGTEAFF
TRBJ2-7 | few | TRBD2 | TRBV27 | TGTGCCAGCAGTCGGCGGGGGGACCTCTACGAGCAGTACTTC | CASSRRGDLYEQYF
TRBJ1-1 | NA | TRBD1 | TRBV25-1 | TGTGCCAGCAGTCCGTACAGGGGGGGAAACACTGAAGCTTTCTTT | CASSPYRGGNTEAFF
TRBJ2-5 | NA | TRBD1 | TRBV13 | TGTGCCAGCAGCTTAGTGGTCGGACAGGGTCTAGAAGAGACCCAGTACTTC | CASSLVVGQGLEETQYF
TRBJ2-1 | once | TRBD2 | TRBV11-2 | TGTGCCAGCAGCTTAGATCGGCGGGGGGGCCGATTGGATGAGCAGTTCTTC | CASSLDRRGGRLDEQFF